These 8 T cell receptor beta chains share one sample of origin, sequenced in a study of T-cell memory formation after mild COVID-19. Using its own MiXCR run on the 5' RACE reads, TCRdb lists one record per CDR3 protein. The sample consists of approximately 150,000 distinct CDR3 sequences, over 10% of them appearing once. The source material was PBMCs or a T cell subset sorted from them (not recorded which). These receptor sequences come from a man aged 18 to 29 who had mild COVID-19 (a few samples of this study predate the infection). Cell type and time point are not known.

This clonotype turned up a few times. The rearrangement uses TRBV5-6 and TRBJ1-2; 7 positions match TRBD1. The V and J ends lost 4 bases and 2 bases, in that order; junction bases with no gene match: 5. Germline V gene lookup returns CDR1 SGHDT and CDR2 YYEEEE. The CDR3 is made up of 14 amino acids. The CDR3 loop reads CASSAETGNYGYTF. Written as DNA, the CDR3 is TGTGCCAGCAGCGCTGAGACAGGGAACTATGGCTACACCTTC. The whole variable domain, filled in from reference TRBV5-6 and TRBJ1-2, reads DAGVTQSPTHLIKTRGQQVTLRCSPKSGHDTVSWYQQALGQGPQFIFQYYEEEERQRGNFPDRFSGHQFPNYSSELNVNALLLGDSALYLCASSAETGNYGYTFGSGTRLTVV.

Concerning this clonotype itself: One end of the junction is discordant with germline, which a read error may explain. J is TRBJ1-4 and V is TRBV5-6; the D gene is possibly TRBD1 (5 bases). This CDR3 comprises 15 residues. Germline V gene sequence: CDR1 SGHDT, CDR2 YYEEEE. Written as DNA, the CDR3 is TGTGCCAGCAGCTTGGTACTCGGGACTAATAAAAAACTGTTTTTT. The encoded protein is CASSLVLGTNKKLFF.

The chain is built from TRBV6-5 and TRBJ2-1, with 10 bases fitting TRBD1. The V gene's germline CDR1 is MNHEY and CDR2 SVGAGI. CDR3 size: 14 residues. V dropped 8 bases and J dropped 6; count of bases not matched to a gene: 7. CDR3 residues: CASALRTGGNEQFF. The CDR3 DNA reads TGTGCCAGCGCATTGAGGACAGGGGGCAATGAGCAGTTCTTC.

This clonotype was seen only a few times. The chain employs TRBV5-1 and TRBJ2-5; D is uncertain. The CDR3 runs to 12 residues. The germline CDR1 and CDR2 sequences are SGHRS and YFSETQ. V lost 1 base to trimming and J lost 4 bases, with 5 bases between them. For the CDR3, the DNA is TGCGCCAGCAGCTTGATGGGAGAGACCCAGTACTTC. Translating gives CASSLMGETQYF.

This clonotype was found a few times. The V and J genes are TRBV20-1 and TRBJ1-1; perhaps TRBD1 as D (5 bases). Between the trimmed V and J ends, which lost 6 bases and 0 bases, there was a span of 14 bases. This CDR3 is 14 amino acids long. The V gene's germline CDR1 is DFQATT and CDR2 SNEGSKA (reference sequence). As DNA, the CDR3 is TGCAGTGCACAGTATAGGACAATGAACACTGAAGCTTTCTTT. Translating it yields CSAQYRTMNTEAFF.

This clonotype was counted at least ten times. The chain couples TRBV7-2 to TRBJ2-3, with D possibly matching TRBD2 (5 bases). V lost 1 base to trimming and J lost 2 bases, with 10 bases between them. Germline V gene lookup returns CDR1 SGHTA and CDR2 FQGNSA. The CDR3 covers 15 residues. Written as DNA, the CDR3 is TGTGCCAGCAGCTTAGTGTTGGGAGCCACAGATACGCAGTATTTT. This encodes CASSLVLGATDTQYF.

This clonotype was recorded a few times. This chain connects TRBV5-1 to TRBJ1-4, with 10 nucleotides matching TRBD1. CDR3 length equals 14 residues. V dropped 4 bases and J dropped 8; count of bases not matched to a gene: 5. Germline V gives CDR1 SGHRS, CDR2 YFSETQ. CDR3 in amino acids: CASSGTDRGEKLFF. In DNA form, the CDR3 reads TGCGCCAGCAGCGGGACGGACAGGGGGGAAAAACTGTTTTTT. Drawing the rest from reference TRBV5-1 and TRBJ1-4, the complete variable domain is KAGVTQTPRYLIKTRGQQVTLSCSPISGHRSVSWYQQTPGQGLQFLFEYFSETQRNKGNFPGRFSGRQFSNSRSEMNVSTLELGDSALYLCASSGTDRGEKLFFGSGTQLSVL.

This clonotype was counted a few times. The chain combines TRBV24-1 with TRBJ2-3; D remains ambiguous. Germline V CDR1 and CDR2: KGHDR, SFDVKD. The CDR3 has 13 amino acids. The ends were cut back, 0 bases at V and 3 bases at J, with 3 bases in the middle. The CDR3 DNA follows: TGTGCCACCAGTGATTTGGTTACAGATACGCAGTATTTT. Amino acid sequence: CATSDLVTDTQYF.